The sequence of this T cell receptor beta chain was determined in a study of blood T cell repertoires in COVID-19 (dated by TCRdb to the early 2020s). Some background on the complete study: Collaborator samples came from the United States, Italy and Spain and covered acute and convalescent phases of COVID-19. The prospective study material was composed of cDNA or gDNA derived from T cells, B-cell-depleted T cells, or PBMCs. Nearly every sample came with metadata listing a de-identified subject ID, COVID-19 status, age in years and sex. Where HLA class I and class II types were available, the types were taken from metadata supplied by the sample provider, not from assay-based typing. The dataset comprised deeply sampled blood TCRbeta repertoires from subjects exposed to, actively infected with, or recovered from COVID-19. The repertoires were released in a freely available public database meant as a resource for research on the immune response to SARS-CoV-2. The samples were drawn from the first 160 participants of the ongoing ImmuneRACE study and from 1,200 or so subjects provided by 6 global collaborators.

Each collaborating institution followed its own protocols to collect whole blood in K2EDTA tubes. Collaborator samples were shipped for TCRbeta analysis as frozen whole blood, isolated PBMCs, or DNA extracted from either sample type. TCRbeta CDR3 regions were amplified from genomic DNA using the immunoSEQ Assay, a bias-controlled multiplex PCR. The study's processing was this. The number of nucleated cells in each sample was estimated from the amplification of reference gene primers within the assay. To quantify the absolute abundance of each unique TCRbeta CDR3 rearrangement, sequence reads were collapsed and filtered. For each sample, productive Simpson clonality was calculated as the square root of Simpson's diversity index over productive rearrangements. The source is immuneACCESS, and TCRdb retained only in-frame sequences with V and J called. Part of the clones is not carried over; for the studies checked, unresolved V genes explain less than half of this, and the remainder is unexplained. That table supplies the V and J calls and clone size; D and trimming were determined from the DNA. This sample holds approximately 160,000 clones; more than 75% were observed only once. The ten largest clonotypes hold roughly a sixth of the sample.

As regards this clone: This clone's antigen is unknown. It has no much larger one-base neighbor in the sample; base qualities were not kept.

Overall results and qualifications from the work: The quantity of clinical and demographic metadata differed by source and by participant and was supplied without curation.

Its CDR3 holds 15 amino acids, cysteine through phenylalanine. The kept DNA is CDR3 alone, 45 bases in frame from the first base. Here V drops 5 bases and J drops 7 bases, and the junction holds 10 bases not matched to any gene. From the germline V gene, CDR1 is SGHTA and CDR2 is FQGNSA. The chain employs TRBV7-2 and TRBJ1-1; 10 bases in the junction line up with TRBD1. Sequenced input: peripheral blood. This receptor was identified in a man between 60 and 75 years old with active or convalescent COVID-19. The CDR3 amino acid sequence is: CASSISRQGAGEAFF. Read as DNA, the sequence is TGTGCCAGCAGCATTAGTCGACAGGGGGCAGGTGAAGCTTTCTTT.